This TCR beta chain was identified in a study of Tregs in tolerant kidney transplant recipients. Germline CDR1 MGHRA, CDR2 YSYEKL. V was clipped by 1 base and J by 3 bases, with 11 bases between them. The length of the CDR3 is 15 residues. A word on this clone: Its antigen is not known.

General study findings and limits: Biological reproducibility was not directly addressed in this study.

Produced via immunoSEQ multiplex PCR; TCRdb's table is partial and in-frame only. There are 54,000 or so clones in the sample; over 80% occur only once, and approximately 16% lies in the top ten. Recipients received nonmyeloablative bone marrow transplants from related graft donors, with transient mixed chimerism. Unstimulated regulatory T cells (CD4+CD25+CD127-), CD4+CD25- non-regulatory cells, CD4 and CD8 cells were FACS-sorted from thawed PBMCs. The sample was CD8+ T cells from blood (PBMCs), taken 24 months after the transplant. This receptor was identified in a human patient who received a combined kidney and bone marrow transplant. Some T cells may originate from the graft donor. This chain connects TRBV4-1 to TRBJ2-3, with TRBD1 as a possible D gene (7 bases). The CDR3 sequence is CASSQVQGRTDTQYF. For the CDR3, the DNA is TGCGCCAGCAGCCAAGTACAGGGGAGGACAGATACGCAGTATTTT.